Detailed here is one T cell receptor beta chain. This clonotype was observed a few times. Its antigen is unknown. One base away there is no much larger clone; base qualities are not given. This record belongs to a study of spatial heterogeneity in lung cancer (dated by TCRdb to the late 2010s). For the study in its entirety: Beta-chain transcripts were consistently detected in greater numbers than alpha-chain transcripts, which likely reflected higher beta-chain transcript abundance. TCR repertoire features were related to nonsynonymous mutation counts determined by whole-exome sequencing of tumor tissue. In tumor regions, TCR transcript counts showed a strong correlation with a T cell transcriptional module score derived from matched bulk RNA-seq. At surgery, both alpha and beta chains were TCR-sequenced in about 200 tumor regions, approximately 64 matched nontumor lung samples and 56 PBMC samples. In the raw uncorrected reads, each unique combination of TCR and UMI appeared more than ten times on average. In non-small cell lung cancer, the study made a quantitative comparison of TCR alpha and beta repertoires among multiple tumor regions, matched nontumor lung and blood.

Results the study describes overall, beyond this receptor: Counts of ubiquitous and regional expanded TCRs correlated with counts of ubiquitous and regional nonsynonymous mutations, respectively. Additional single-cell paired TCR alpha and beta sequencing was considered necessary to confirm, at a functional level, the hypothesis that regional TCRs recognize regional mutations. A correlation was observed between the number of expanded intratumoral alpha and beta TCRs and the tumor nonsynonymous mutation count. Estimated TCR-seq coverage of tumor T cells was only about 7.4% for alpha chains and roughly 12% for beta chains.

Library prep was done by 5' RACE. Sequenced on a NextSeq 500. The TCR library protocol attached a unique molecular identifier to each TCR cDNA molecule to allow correction of PCR and sequencing errors. Per the authors' processing: TCR identification, UMI-based error correction and CDR3 extraction were performed with Decombinator tools. Expanded TCRs were defined as those above a frequency of 2 per 1,000, corresponding to the top 1% of the tumor frequency distribution. Expanded tumor TCRs statistically deemed absent (corrected P<0.05) from at least one tumor region were classed as regional, and all other expanded tumor TCRs were classed as ubiquitous. Rényi diversity was computed with the R vegan package after subsampling each repertoire 100 times to 5,000 TCRs. To build CDR3 similarity networks, amino acid triplet string-kernel similarity was used, and CDR3s were connected when their pairwise similarity was above 0.82. The public reads were run again by TCRdb, first through fastp at Q25 and then through MiXCR, and only productive beta chains were kept. Every entry covers one CDR3 protein and lists the most common genes and DNA from its rows. The V and J calls follow TCRdb's processing rather than the paper's. Counted in this sample were fewer than 11,000 distinct CDR3 sequences; under 8.5% of them appeared once. About 20% of the sample comes from the top ten.

The meaning of the sample's time point label: sample taken at primary tumor resection. The donors were 60 to 80 patients from the lung TRACERx cohort who had early-stage, untreated non-small cell lung cancer. TCR sequencing used whole RNA extracted from tumor and nontumor lung tissue, or from cryopreserved PBMC samples, without cell sorting. Only patients with enough RNA available from two or more tumor regions were chosen for TCR sequencing. Before being selected, tumor and adjacent nontumor lung specimens were reviewed by a lung pathologist. The sample was lung tumor tissue, taken at surgery. The TCR originated in a male donor with early-stage non-small cell lung cancer.

CDR3 protein: CASSYQETQYF. The base sequence is TGTGCCAGCAGCTATCAAGAGACCCAGTACTTC. The rearrangement joined TRBV7-9 to TRBJ2-5, with the identity of the D gene unclear. From its cysteine to its phenylalanine, the CDR3 spans 11 amino acids. CDR3 DNA is the only sequence kept; it has 33 bases, read in frame from the first base. The V and J ends are trimmed by 4 bases and 2 bases, leaving 2 bases between them. Taken from the germline V gene (reference sequence), the CDR1 and CDR2 loops are SEHNR and FQNEAQ.